These 28 T cell receptor beta chains were sequenced from one sample in a study of tumor-infiltrating lymphocytes in oesophageal squamous cell carcinoma. TCRdb processed the PCR reads anew with MiXCR; each CDR3 protein has one entry. The table lists approximately 18,000 distinct CDR3 sequences, about 43% of them singletons. What was sequenced was normal esophageal tissue next to the tumor. The receptors derive from a female donor with esophageal squamous cell carcinoma.

V gene TRBV12-3 or TRBV12-4 combines with J gene TRBJ2-4, with 8 bases matching TRBD2. Germline trimming cut 2 bases from V and 14 bases from J; bases unmatched to any gene: 29. The CDR3 runs 20 residues. The CDR3 nucleotides read TGTGCCAGCAGTTTAATGCGGTCGGATCTTCTAGCGGGCCTCCCCTACGAGAAGTACTTC. It yields the protein CASSLMRSDLLAGLPYEKYF.

The CDR3: CASSLASGTDTQYF. The CDR3 DNA is TGTGCCAGCAGCTTAGCTAGCGGTACAGATACGCAGTATTTT. The chain is built from TRBV7-9 and TRBJ2-3; tentative D call: TRBD2 (6 bases). The germline V gene has CDR1 SEHNR and CDR2 FQNEAQ (reference sequence). Trimming left V 0 bases short and J 3 bases short, with 7 bases between. The CDR3 has 14 amino acids.

The chain uses TRBV23-1 and TRBJ2-3; 7 bases fit TRBD1. TRBV23-1 is an ORF; its function is uncertain. The CDR3 loop spans 13 amino acids. Trimming cost V 9 bases and J 5 bases; bases outside gene matches: 8. CDR3 region: CARGARGRDTQYF. CDR3 DNA: TGCGCCAGGGGAGCCAGGGGGAGAGATACGCAGTATTTT.

This clonotype appeared a few times. The V call is TRBV7-8, the J call TRBJ2-1; D is undetermined. The CDR3 sequence is 12 residues long. The germline V gene has CDR1 SGHVS and CDR2 FQNEAQ. Trimming removed 4 bases at V and 2 bases at J, with 3 bases between. The CDR3 DNA sequence: TGTGCCAGCAGCTCGACCTACAATGAGCAGTTCTTC. Translated: CASSSTYNEQFF.

Many counts were recorded for this clonotype. This rearrangement joins TRBV19 to TRBJ1-1; D remains unclear. The germline V and J ends were trimmed by 7 bases and 0 bases, with 12 bases remaining between them. CDR3 length equals 14 residues. The germline gives CDR1 LNHDA, CDR2 SQIVND (reference sequence). CDR3 coding DNA: TGTGCCAGTACAAGAAACCAGCTGAACACTGAAGCTTTCTTT. Its translation is CASTRNQLNTEAFF.

The V call is TRBV7-2, the J call TRBJ2-7, with D possibly being TRBD2 (6 bases). TRBJ2-5 matches the DNA end more closely, so the J call is doubtful. CDR1 is SGHTA, CDR2 FQGNSA, per germline. The length of the CDR3 is 15 residues. The DNA of the CDR3 is TGTGCCAGCAGCTTAGATGCTAGCGTAGTCGAGACCCAGTACTTC. The encoded protein is CASSLDASVVETQYF.

This clonotype has a count of ten or more. The chain recombines TRBV27 with TRBJ2-7; tentative D call: TRBD1 (6 bases). This CDR3 is 16 amino acids long. The V and J ends lost 5 bases and 4 bases respectively, with 21 bases between them. The germline gives CDR1 MNHEY, CDR2 SMNVEV (reference sequence). DNA of the CDR3: TGTGCCAGCAGTCGCGGACAGACATTCGACGGGTACGAGCAGTACTTC. Encoded protein: CASSRGQTFDGYEQYF.

The V gene is TRBV12-3 or TRBV12-4, the J gene TRBJ2-3; TRBD2 matches 13 bases. The CDR3 loop spans 19 amino acids. The junction had 15 bases not matched to a gene; V was cut back by 6 bases and J by 3 bases. The CDR3 region is CASRREGLQTSGRTDTQYF. The CDR3 bases are TGTGCCAGCAGACGTGAAGGACTTCAGACTAGCGGGAGGACAGATACGCAGTATTTT.

To note about this clonotype: The CDR3 does not close with the conserved phenylalanine or tryptophan, likely indicating a read error. This chain links TRBV7-3 with TRBJ2-1; 11 nucleotides line up with TRBD2. Germline loops: CDR1 SGHTA, CDR2 FQGTGA. Trimming cost V 0 bases and J 2 bases; bases outside gene matches: 6. The CDR3 consists of 18 residues. The CDR3 is CASSLTSGGALPYNEQFL. The DNA of the CDR3 is TGTGCCAGCAGCTTAACTAGCGGGGGGGCCTTACCCTACAATGAGCAGTTCTTG.

As concerns this clonotype: The conserved final phenylalanine or tryptophan is absent from the CDR3, which likely points to a read error. It is unclear where the CDR3 begins or ends on the DNA, so no DNA is shown, and the CDR3 is as TCRdb lists it. V and J are TRBV19 and TRBJ1-1; no DNA check was done on the table's D call, TRBD1. The V gene's germline CDR1 is LNHDA and CDR2 SQIVND (reference sequence). The CDR3 has 17 amino acids, counting both end residues. The CDR3: CASSSRTGAGSISPSIL.

The table lists this clonotype with a few counts. This chain links TRBV19 with TRBJ2-2; D may be TRBD1 (5 bases). The length of the CDR3 is 16 residues. The germline V gene has CDR1 LNHDA and CDR2 SQIVND (reference sequence). Trimming took 4 bases from V and 7 from J, leaving 19 bases between them. This chain's CDR3 is CASSKGQGLGGGELFF. CDR3 nucleotides: TGTGCCAGTAGTAAGGGGCAGGGCCTTGGTGGCGGGGAGCTGTTTTTT.

The V call is TRBV6-8, the J call TRBJ1-3; the D is unclear. The ends were cut back, 6 bases at V and 3 bases at J, with 12 bases in the middle. The CDR3 extends over 14 amino acids. The germline V gene has CDR1 MNHGY and CDR2 SAAAGT. CDR3 loop: CASSLTGFGNTIYF. For the CDR3, the DNA is TGTGCCAGCAGCCTGACGGGGTTTGGAAACACCATATATTTT.

Of note for this clonotype: This CDR3 fails to terminate in the conserved phenylalanine or tryptophan, so it likely reflects a read error. No DNA is shown, since the ends of the CDR3 on it are uncertain; the CDR3 is the one TCRdb lists. V usage is TRBV27 and J usage is TRBJ2-5; TRBD1, the table's D call, lacks a check against the DNA. With termini counted, the CDR3 has 17 amino acids. Germline CDR1 and CDR2: MNHEY and SMNVEV (reference sequence). The CDR3 here is CASSSPGTANYGYTFGS.

The table lists this clonotype with many counts. The chain employs TRBV2 and TRBJ2-3, with D perhaps matching TRBD2 (5 bases). With 5 bases removed from V and 2 bases from J, the gap between germline ends came to 11 bases. CDR1 SNHLY and CDR2 FYNNEI come from the germline V gene. This CDR3 contains 14 residues. CDR3 in amino acids: CASSSGESTDTQYF. CDR3 in DNA: TGTGCCAGCAGTTCCGGGGAATCCACAGATACGCAGTATTTT. Supplemented by reference TRBV2 and TRBJ2-3, the full variable domain reads EPEVTQTPSHQVTQMGQEVILRCVPISNHLYFYWYRQILGQKVEFLVSFYNNEISEKSEIFDDQFSVERPDGSNFTLKIRSTKLEDSAMYFCASSSGESTDTQYFGPGTRLTVL.

V is TRBV7-2 and J is TRBJ2-3; 8 bases line up with TRBD1. V was pared by 3 bases and J by 4 bases, with 3 bases of the junction left unmatched. This CDR3 spans 14 amino acids. The germline V gene has CDR1 SGHTA and CDR2 FQGNSA. The CDR3 DNA reads as TGTGCCAGCAGCTTGGACAGGGTTGCAGATACGCAGTATTTT. Its translation: CASSLDRVADTQYF.

On this clonotype: The CDR3 ends on some other residue instead of the conserved phenylalanine or tryptophan, so this is likely a read error. It is unclear where the CDR3 begins or ends on the DNA, so no DNA is shown, and the CDR3 is as TCRdb lists it. The chain recombines TRBV10-3 with TRBJ2-7; the DNA was not used to check the table's D call, TRBD2. Inclusive of both ends, the CDR3 amounts to 16 amino acids. The germline V gene encodes CDR1 ENHRY and CDR2 SYGVKD. CDR3 loop: CAIRETMMNSPLHFGN.

The chain recombines TRBV7-4 with TRBJ1-1; perhaps TRBD1 as D (5 bases). Trimming stripped 3 bases from V and 8 bases from J, with 19 bases between. The CDR3 has 15 residues. Germline V gives CDR1 SGHVT, CDR2 SQSDAQ. The CDR3 loop is CASSFSLGALSEAFF. In DNA form, the CDR3 reads TGTGCCAGCAGCTTTTCCCTAGGGGCCTTATCGGAAGCTTTCTTT.

The chain uses TRBV7-6 and TRBJ1-6; TRBD1 is a possible D gene (5 bases). The germline V gene has CDR1 SGHVS and CDR2 FNYEAQ. CDR3 length equals 15 residues. Trimming left V 0 bases short and J 9 bases short, with 12 bases between. As DNA, the CDR3 is TGTGCCAGCAGCTTAGCGTCAGGGAGGGGTTCACCCCTCCACTTT. It is translated as CASSLASGRGSPLHF.

V and J are TRBV12-3 or TRBV12-4 and TRBJ2-4; TRBD1 matches 10 bases. The end of the DNA fits TRBJ2-7 better, so the J call may be wrong. The CDR3 spans 14 residues. The CDR3 sequence is CASRPGTGVYEQYF. CDR3 in DNA: TGTGCCAGCCGACCCGGGACAGGGGTCTACGAGCAGTACTTC.

This clonotype has at least ten counts. The rearrangement uses TRBV5-6 and TRBJ1-2; 8 bases match TRBD1. V lost 4 bases and J lost 0; bases outside the gene matches: 8. CDR1 SGHDT and CDR2 YYEEEE come from the germline V gene. CDR3 length: 16 residues. In DNA form, the CDR3 reads TGTGCCAGCAGCCACCAACAGGGGGAAGCTAACTATGGCTACACCTTC. This codes for CASSHQQGEANYGYTF.

The rearrangement links TRBV6-1 to TRBJ2-5; D is tentatively TRBD1 or TRBD2 (6 bases each). The J call may not be correct, given that the DNA end is closer to TRBJ2-1. The germline V gene has CDR1 MNHNS and CDR2 SASEGT. The CDR3 length is 13 residues. The CDR3 coding sequence is TGTGCCAGCAGTGAGCAGGGGAGGTATGAGCAGTTCTTC. Protein: CASSEQGRYEQFF.

The chain carries TRBV6-9 and TRBJ2-3, with 11 bases that match TRBD1. The J call is uncertain, as TRBJ2-5 better fits the DNA end. This CDR3 is 15 amino acids long. Germline V lookup: CDR1 MNHGY, CDR2 SVAAGI. CDR3 bases: TGTGCCAGCAGTACGGGACAGGGGGTTGCGGAGACCCAGTACTTC. The encoded protein is CASSTGQGVAETQYF.

This chain joins TRBV5-6 and TRBJ2-1; TRBD2 matches 9 bases. The CDR3 length is 18 residues. Germline V gives CDR1 SGHDT, CDR2 YYEEEE. V lost 0 bases to trimming and J lost 3 bases; unmatched junction nucleotides: 10. This CDR3 is CASSLGSLAGFGYNEQFF. The CDR3 nucleotides are TGTGCCAGCAGCTTGGGTAGTCTAGCGGGATTCGGCTACAATGAGCAGTTCTTC.

This clonotype is medium-sized (0.01 to 0.1%) by share. The CDR3 DNA reads TGTGCCAGCAGCCTCCGTTTGGGGGGTGAGCAGTTCTTC. This gives the protein CASSLRLGGEQFF. The chain links TRBV7-2 to TRBJ2-1; D is perhaps TRBD2 (6 bases). CDR3 length: 13 residues. The ends were cut back, 5 bases at V and 9 bases at J, with 14 bases in the middle. In germline, CDR1 is SGHTA, CDR2 FQGNSA.

On this clonotype itself: It is likely a read error, because the conserved phenylalanine at the end of the CDR3 is missing. No DNA is shown, since the ends of the CDR3 on it are uncertain; the CDR3 is the one TCRdb lists. V and J are TRBV6-6 and TRBJ2-6; TRBD2 is the table's D call, not checked against the DNA. The CDR3 totals 16 residues, both ends included. The germline V gene has CDR1 MNHNY and CDR2 SVGAGI (reference sequence). The chain's CDR3 is CASSKLAGVSEQFFGA.

This clonotype is judged medium-sized (0.01 to 0.1%). The chain uses TRBV28 and TRBJ2-5; TRBD2 might be the D (5 bases). Germline CDR1 reads MDHEN; CDR2 reads SYDVKM. This CDR3 contains 16 residues. V lost 4 bases to trimming and J lost 4 bases, with 19 bases between them. CDR3 in amino acids: CASSSRLRDVRETQYF. CDR3 sequence (DNA): TGTGCCAGCAGTTCTCGACTCCGGGATGTGCGAGAGACCCAGTACTTC.

With regard to this clonotype: The missing conserved phenylalanine or tryptophan at the end of this CDR3 makes a read error likely. The limits of the CDR3 on the DNA are not certain, so only TCRdb's listed CDR3 is given. The rearrangement joins TRBV7-8 to TRBJ1-4. The V gene's germline CDR1 is SGHVS and CDR2 FQNEAQ. Termini included, the CDR3 measures 17 amino acids. Here the CDR3 reads CASTGFQGPSYEQYFGP.

This chain links TRBV12-3 or TRBV12-4 with TRBJ2-7; maybe TRBD1 (5 bases). The CDR3 consists of 12 residues. The V end was cut by 6 bases, the J end by 4 bases, with 10 bases between. The CDR3 bases are TGTGCCAGCAGCGCAGGGCCGTACGAGCAGTACTTC. Its protein product is CASSAGPYEQYF.